Below are 4 T cell receptor beta chains sequenced from a single sample in a study of blood T cells in healthy people across ages. A J-beta primer mix and a sample-barcoded 5' primer were used in a second PCR of roughly 7 to 12 cycles. Each CDR3 protein gets one entry after TCRdb re-called the 5' RACE reads with MiXCR. Of roughly 2 million distinct CDR3 sequences listed, less than 50% were seen once; the top ten hold about 2.1%. Sequenced sample: blood. Receptors were obtained from a woman between 35 and 50 years old in good health.

This clonotype was seen a single time. One end of the junction does not line up with germline, which may come from a read error. CDR3 sequence reads: CASSQPRGDRGYSYDEQFF. CDR3 coding DNA: TGCGCCAGCAGCCAGCCCCGGGGGGACAGGGGCTACTCCTACGATGAGCAGTTCTTC. V gene TRBV4-1 combines with J gene TRBJ2-1; 10 bases align to TRBD1. The germline V gene has CDR1 MGHRA and CDR2 YSYEKL. This CDR3 is 19 amino acids long.

The CDR3 sequence: CSARPQVGNQPQHF. The DNA of the CDR3 is TGCAGTGCTAGACCGCAGGTGGGCAATCAGCCCCAGCATTTT. J is TRBJ1-5 and V is TRBV20-1; D ambiguous. The CDR3 spans 14 residues. Germline loops: CDR1 DFQATT, CDR2 SNEGSKA (reference sequence). The ends were cut back, 2 bases at V and 2 bases at J, with 10 bases in the middle.

The genes are TRBV20-1 and TRBJ1-2; the match to TRBD1 covers 7 bases. V shed 3 bases, J shed 5 bases, and the junction held 6 bases outside the gene matches. This CDR3 has 13 amino acids. CDR1 and CDR2 from the germline V gene are DFQATT and SNEGSKA (reference sequence). The CDR3: CSASPNRGYGYTF. CDR3 in DNA: TGCAGTGCTAGCCCAAACAGGGGTTATGGCTACACCTTC.

The V gene is TRBV11-2, the J gene TRBJ2-1; D gene unclear. The CDR3 extends over 12 amino acids. Germline values: CDR1 SGHAT, CDR2 FQNNGV. V was shortened by 1 base and J by 13 bases, with 11 bases between the two germline ends. CDR3 DNA sequence: TGTGCCAGCAGCTTAGGGGCGGAGACCCAGTTCTTC. Its protein product is CASSLGAETQFF.